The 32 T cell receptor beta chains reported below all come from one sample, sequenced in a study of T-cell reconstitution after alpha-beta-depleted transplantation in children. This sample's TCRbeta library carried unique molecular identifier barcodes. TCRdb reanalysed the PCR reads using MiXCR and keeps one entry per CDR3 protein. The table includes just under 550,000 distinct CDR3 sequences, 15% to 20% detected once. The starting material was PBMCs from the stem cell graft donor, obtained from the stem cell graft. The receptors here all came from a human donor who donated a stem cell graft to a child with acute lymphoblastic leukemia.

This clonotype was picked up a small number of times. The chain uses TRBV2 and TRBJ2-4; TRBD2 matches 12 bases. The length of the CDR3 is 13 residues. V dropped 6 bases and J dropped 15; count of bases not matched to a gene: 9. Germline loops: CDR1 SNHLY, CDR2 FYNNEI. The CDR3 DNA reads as TGTGCCAGCAGATGGGGACTAGCGGGCGAGTGGTACTTC. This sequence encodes CASRWGLAGEWYF.

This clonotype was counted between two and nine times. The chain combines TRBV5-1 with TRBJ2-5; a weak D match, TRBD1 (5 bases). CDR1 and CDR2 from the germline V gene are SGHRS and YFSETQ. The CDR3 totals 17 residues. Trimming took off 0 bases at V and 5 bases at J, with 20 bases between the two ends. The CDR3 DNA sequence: TGCGCCAGCAGCTTGGAGTTAGCAGGGCTCGCGCAGGAGACCCAGTACTTC. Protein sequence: CASSLELAGLAQETQYF.

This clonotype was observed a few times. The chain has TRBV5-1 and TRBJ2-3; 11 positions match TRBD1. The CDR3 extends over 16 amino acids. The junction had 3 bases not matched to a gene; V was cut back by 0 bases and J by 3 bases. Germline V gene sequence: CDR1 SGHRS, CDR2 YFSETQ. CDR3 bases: TGCGCCAGCAGCTTGGCTGGACAGGGGGCTACAGATACGCAGTATTTT. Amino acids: CASSLAGQGATDTQYF. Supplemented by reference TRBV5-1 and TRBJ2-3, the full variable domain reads KAGVTQTPRYLIKTRGQQVTLSCSPISGHRSVSWYQQTPGQGLQFLFEYFSETQRNKGNFPGRFSGRQFSNSRSEMNVSTLELGDSALYLCASSLAGQGATDTQYFGPGTRLTVL.

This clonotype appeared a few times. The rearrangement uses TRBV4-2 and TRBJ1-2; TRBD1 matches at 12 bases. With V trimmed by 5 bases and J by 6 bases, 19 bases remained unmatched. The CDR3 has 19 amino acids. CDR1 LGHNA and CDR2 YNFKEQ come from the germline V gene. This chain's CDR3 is CASSAVTSGTGGVKDGYTF. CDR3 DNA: TGTGCCAGCAGCGCGGTAACCTCCGGGACAGGGGGCGTAAAGGATGGCTACACCTTC.

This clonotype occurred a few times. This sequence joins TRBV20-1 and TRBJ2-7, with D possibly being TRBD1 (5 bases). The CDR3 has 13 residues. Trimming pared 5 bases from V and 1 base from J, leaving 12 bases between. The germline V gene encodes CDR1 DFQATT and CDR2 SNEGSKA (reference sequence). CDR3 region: CSAGGALSYEQYF. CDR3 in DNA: TGCAGTGCTGGTGGGGCACTATCCTACGAGCAGTACTTC.

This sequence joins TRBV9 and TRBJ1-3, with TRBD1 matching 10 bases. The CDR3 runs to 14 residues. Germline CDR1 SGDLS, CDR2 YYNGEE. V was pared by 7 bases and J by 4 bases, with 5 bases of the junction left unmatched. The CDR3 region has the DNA TGTGCCAGCGGGGGACAGGGGATAGGAAACACCATATATTTT. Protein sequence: CASGGQGIGNTIYF.

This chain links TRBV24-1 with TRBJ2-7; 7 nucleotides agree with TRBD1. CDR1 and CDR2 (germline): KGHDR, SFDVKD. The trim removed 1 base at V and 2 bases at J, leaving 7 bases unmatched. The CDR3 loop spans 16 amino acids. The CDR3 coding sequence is TGTGCCACCAGTGATTTCACCGGGACAGAGCCCTACGAGCAGTACTTC. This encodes CATSDFTGTEPYEQYF.

CDR3 loop: CSARGGDYGYTF. Here the CDR3 DNA reads TGCAGTGCTAGAGGGGGGGACTATGGCTACACCTTC. J is TRBJ1-2 and V is TRBV20-1; tentative D call: TRBD1 (5 bases). V was cut by 1 base and J by 3 bases, with 6 bases left in between. Germline values: CDR1 DFQATT, CDR2 SNEGSKA (reference sequence). The CDR3 spans 12 residues.

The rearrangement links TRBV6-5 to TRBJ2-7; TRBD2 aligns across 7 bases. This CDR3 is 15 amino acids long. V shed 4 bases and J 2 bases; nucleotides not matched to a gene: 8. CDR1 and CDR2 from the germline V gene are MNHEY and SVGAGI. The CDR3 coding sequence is TGTGCCAGCAGTTCCGCGGGGGTGTTAACCTACGAGCAGTACTTC. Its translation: CASSSAGVLTYEQYF.

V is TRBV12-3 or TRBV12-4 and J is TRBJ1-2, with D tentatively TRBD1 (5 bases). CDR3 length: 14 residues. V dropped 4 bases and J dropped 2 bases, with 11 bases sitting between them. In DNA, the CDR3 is TGTGCCAGCAGTTCCGGGACGCCGAACTATGGCTACACCTTC. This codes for CASSSGTPNYGYTF.

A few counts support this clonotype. Here the CDR3 DNA reads TGTGCCAGCTCACCTGGGGAGGAGCAGTACTTC. Its translation is CASSPGEEQYF. V usage is TRBV18 and J usage is TRBJ2-7, with TRBD2 as a possible D gene (5 bases). The germline CDR1 and CDR2 sequences are KGHSH and LQKENI. Between the trimmed V and J ends, which lost 3 bases and 7 bases, there was a span of 7 bases. The CDR3 has 11 amino acids.

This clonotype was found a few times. The CDR3 DNA reads as TGTGCCAGCAGCCTGGGGGAGGGTTTTCGAAACACCATATATTTT. Protein sequence: CASSLGEGFRNTIYF. The V and J genes are TRBV9 and TRBJ1-3, with a weak D call TRBD1 (5 bases). The CDR3 covers 15 residues. Germline values: CDR1 SGDLS, CDR2 YYNGEE. Trimming removed 4 bases from V and 5 bases from J, with 16 bases in between. Drawing the rest from reference TRBV9 and TRBJ1-3, the complete variable domain is DSGVTQTPKHLITATGQRVTLRCSPRSGDLSVYWYQQSLDQGLQFLIQYYNGEERAKGNILERFSAQQFPDLHSELNLSSLELGDSALYFCASSLGEGFRNTIYFGEGSWLTVV.

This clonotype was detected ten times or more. CDR3 DNA sequence: TGCAGTGCTAGAGATTCGGGAACTAGGAGGGGAAACGAGCAGTACTTC. Amino acids: CSARDSGTRRGNEQYF. The genes are TRBV20-1 and TRBJ2-7, with D maybe TRBD2 (6 bases). There are 16 residues in the CDR3. CDR1 is DFQATT, CDR2 SNEGSKA, per germline (reference sequence). The V end lost 0 bases, the J end lost 5 bases, and 20 bases lay between the germline ends.

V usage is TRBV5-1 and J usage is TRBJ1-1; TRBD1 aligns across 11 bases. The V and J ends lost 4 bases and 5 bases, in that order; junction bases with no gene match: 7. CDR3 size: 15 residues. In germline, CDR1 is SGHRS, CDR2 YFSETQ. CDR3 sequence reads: CASSPGTGGFTEAFF. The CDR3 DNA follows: TGCGCCAGCAGCCCAGGGACAGGGGGATTTACTGAAGCTTTCTTT.

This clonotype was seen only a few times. The CDR3 nucleotides read TGTGCCAGTAGTCTCGGACAGCGATCGAACACTGAAGCTTTCTTT. Protein: CASSLGQRSNTEAFF. The rearrangement joins TRBV19 to TRBJ1-1; maybe TRBD1 (6 bases). The ends were cut back, 5 bases at V and 1 base at J, with 14 bases in the middle. Looked up from germline, CDR1 is LNHDA and CDR2 is SQIVND (reference sequence). There are 15 residues in the CDR3.

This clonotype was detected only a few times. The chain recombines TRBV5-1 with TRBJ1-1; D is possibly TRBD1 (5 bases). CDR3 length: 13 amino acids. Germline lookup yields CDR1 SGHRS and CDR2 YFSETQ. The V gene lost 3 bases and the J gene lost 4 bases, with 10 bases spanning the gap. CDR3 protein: CASSSGTITEAFF. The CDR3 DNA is TGCGCCAGCAGCTCGGGGACTATCACTGAAGCTTTCTTT.

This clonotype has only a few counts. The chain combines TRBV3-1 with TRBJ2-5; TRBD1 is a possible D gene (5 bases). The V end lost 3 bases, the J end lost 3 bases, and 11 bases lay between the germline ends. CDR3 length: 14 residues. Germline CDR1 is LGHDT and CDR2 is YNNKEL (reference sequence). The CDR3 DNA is TGTGCCAGCAGCCAGTCGGACACCGAAGAGACCCAGTACTTC. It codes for CASSQSDTEETQYF.

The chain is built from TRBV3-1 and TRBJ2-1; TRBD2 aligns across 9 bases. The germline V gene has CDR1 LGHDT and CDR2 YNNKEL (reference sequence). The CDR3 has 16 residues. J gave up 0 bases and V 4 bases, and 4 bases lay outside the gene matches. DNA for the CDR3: TGTGCCAGCAGCCCACCGACTAGCGGCTCCTACAATGAGCAGTTCTTC. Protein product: CASSPPTSGSYNEQFF.

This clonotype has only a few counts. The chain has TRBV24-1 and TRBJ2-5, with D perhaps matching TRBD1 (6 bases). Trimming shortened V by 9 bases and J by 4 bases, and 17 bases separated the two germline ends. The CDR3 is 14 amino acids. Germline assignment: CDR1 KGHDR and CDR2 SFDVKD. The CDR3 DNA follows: TGTGCCACCGGTATACAGGGCACTCGAGAGACCCAGTACTTC. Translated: CATGIQGTRETQYF.

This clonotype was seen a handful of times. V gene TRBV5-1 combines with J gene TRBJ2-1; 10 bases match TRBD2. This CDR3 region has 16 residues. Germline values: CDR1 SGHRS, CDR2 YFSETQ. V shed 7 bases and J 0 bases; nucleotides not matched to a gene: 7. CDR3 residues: CASSGLAAPSYNEQFF. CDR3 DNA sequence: TGCGCCAGCTCAGGACTAGCGGCGCCCTCCTACAATGAGCAGTTCTTC.

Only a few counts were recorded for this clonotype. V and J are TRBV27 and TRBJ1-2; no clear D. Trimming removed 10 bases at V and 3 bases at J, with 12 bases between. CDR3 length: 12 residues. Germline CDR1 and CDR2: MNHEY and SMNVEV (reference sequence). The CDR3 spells CANMDGYYGYTF. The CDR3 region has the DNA TGTGCCAACATGGACGGGTACTATGGCTACACCTTC.

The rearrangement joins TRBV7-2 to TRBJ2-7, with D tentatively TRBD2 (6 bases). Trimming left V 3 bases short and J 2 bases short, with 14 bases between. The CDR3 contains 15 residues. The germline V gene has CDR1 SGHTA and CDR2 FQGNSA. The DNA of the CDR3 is TGTGCCAGCAGCTTTTTTGGGGACTTCGCCTACGAGCAGTACTTC. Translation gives CASSFFGDFAYEQYF.

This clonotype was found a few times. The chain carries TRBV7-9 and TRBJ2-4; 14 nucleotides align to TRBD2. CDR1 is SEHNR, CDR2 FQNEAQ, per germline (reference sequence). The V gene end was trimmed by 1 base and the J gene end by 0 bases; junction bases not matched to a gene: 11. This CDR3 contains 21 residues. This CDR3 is CASSLEAGTSGSGEAKNIQYF. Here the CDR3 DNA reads TGTGCCAGCAGCTTAGAGGCTGGGACTAGCGGGAGCGGTGAAGCCAAAAACATTCAGTACTTC.

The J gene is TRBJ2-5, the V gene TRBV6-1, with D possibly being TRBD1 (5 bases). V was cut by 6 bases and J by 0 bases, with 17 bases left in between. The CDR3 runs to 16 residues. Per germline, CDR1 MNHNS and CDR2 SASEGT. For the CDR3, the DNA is TGTGCCAGCAGCCGGACGTTTGCAGGGAACCAAGAGACCCAGTACTTC. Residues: CASSRTFAGNQETQYF.

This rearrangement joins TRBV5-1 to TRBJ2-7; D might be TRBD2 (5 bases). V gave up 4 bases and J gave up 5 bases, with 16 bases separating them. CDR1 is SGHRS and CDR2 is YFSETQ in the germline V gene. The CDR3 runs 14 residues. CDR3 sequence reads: CASSEGNPVDEQYF. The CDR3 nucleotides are TGCGCCAGCAGCGAGGGAAACCCGGTCGACGAGCAGTACTTC.

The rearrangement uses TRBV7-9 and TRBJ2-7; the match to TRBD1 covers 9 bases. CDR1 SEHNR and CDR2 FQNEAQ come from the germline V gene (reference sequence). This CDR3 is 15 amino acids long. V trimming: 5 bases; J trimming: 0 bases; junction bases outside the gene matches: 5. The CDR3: CASSTTGGFSYEQYF. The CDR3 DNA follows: TGTGCCAGCAGCACCACAGGGGGCTTCTCCTACGAGCAGTACTTC.

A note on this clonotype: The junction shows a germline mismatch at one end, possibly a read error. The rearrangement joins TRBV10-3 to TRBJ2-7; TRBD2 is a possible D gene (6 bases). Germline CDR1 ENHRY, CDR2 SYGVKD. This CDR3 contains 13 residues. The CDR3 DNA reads TGTGCCATCAGTGAGTCGGAGGGCTACCAGCAGTACTTC. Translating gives CAISESEGYQQYF.

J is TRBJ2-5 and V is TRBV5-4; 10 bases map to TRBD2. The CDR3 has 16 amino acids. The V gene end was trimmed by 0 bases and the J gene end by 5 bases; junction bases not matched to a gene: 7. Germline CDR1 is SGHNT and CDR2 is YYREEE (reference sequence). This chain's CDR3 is CASSLGHRAGGETQYF. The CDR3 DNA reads TGTGCCAGCAGCTTGGGTCACCGAGCGGGAGGGGAGACCCAGTACTTC.

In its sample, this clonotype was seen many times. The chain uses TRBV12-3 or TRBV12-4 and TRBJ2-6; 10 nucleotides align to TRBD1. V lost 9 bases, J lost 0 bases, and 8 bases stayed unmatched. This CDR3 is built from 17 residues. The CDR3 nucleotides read TGTGCCAGTACTGCCGGACAGGGGGACTCTGGGGCCAACGTCCTGACTTTC. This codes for CASTAGQGDSGANVLTF.

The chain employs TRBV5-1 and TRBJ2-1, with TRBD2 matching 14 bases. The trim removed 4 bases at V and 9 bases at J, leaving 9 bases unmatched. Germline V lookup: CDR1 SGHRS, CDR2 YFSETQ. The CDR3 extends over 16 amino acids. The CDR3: CASSTGLAGERAEQFF. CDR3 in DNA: TGCGCCAGCAGCACGGGACTAGCGGGAGAGCGAGCTGAGCAGTTCTTC.

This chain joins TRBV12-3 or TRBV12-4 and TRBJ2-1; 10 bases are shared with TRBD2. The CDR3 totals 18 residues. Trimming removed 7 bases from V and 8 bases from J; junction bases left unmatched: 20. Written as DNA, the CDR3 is TGTGCCAGCACCCCCAACCCCATACTAGCGGGAATTGAGGATGAGCAGTTCTTC. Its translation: CASTPNPILAGIEDEQFF.

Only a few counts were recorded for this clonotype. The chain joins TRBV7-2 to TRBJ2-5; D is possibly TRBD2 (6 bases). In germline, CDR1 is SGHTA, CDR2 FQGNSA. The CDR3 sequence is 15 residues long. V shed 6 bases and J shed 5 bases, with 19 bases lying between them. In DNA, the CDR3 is TGTGCCAGCAGTCAAGACCAGGGACGGGGGGAGACCCAGTACTTC. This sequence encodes CASSQDQGRGETQYF.